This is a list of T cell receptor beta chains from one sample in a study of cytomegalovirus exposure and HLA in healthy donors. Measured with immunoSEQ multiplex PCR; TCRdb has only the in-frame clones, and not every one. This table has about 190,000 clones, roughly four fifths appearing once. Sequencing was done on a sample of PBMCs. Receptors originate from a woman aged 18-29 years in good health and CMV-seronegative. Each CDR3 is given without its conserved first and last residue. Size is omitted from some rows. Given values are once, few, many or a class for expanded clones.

CDR3 protein: ASTVSSGTREQY
clone size: .
J gene: TRBJ2-7
V gene: TRBV6-5

CDR3 protein: ASLDLGGTTDTQY
clone size: .
J gene: TRBJ2-3
V gene: TRBV6-6

CDR3 protein: ASSDSGRALETQY
clone size: .
J gene: TRBJ2-5
V gene: TRBV19

CDR3 protein: ASVGGSWDGYT
clone size: .
J gene: TRBJ1-2
V gene: TRBV28

CDR3 protein: ASSLLSNQPQH
clone size: .
J gene: TRBJ1-5
V gene: TRBV27

CDR3 protein: ASSDFQGYPTEKLF
clone size: .
J gene: TRBJ1-4
V gene: TRBV10-2

CDR3 protein: ASSPWTGGADSSYEQY
clone size: .
J gene: TRBJ2-7
V gene: TRBV7-9

CDR3 protein: ASSQVEGNIQY
clone size: .
J gene: TRBJ2-4
V gene: TRBV4-1

CDR3 protein: AWNRQPNTEAF
clone size: .
J gene: TRBJ1-1
V gene: TRBV30

CDR3 protein: ASLGLAGERAEQF
clone size: .
J gene: TRBJ2-1
V gene: TRBV18

CDR3 protein: ASSTNYGYT
clone size: few
J gene: TRBJ1-2
V gene: TRBV6-6

CDR3 protein: ASRQDRSGTEAF
clone size: .
J gene: TRBJ1-1
V gene: TRBV5-4

CDR3 protein: ASSWTFENEQF
clone size: .
J gene: TRBJ2-1
V gene: TRBV5-1

CDR3 protein: ASSRGGGGADTQY
clone size: .
J gene: TRBJ2-3
V gene: TRBV10-1

CDR3 protein: ASSPDRGNTEAF
clone size: few
J gene: TRBJ1-1
V gene: TRBV4-1

CDR3 protein: ASSIYSYHSGNTIY
clone size: .
J gene: TRBJ1-3
V gene: TRBV19

CDR3 protein: ASSLSVDRANGYT
clone size: .
J gene: TRBJ1-2
V gene: TRBV7-2